This TCR beta chain was recovered during a study of beta chain features in type 1 diabetes. Across the study: Examination spanned over 85,000,000 sorted cells from all samples.

Expressed TCRB transcripts were sequenced, since all the RNA that had been isolated was reverse transcribed. TCRdb's table, derived via immunoSEQ multiplex PCR, lists solely in-frame clones and lacks some. This table has some 170,000 clones, more than 60% appearing once. V gave up 2 bases and J gave up 6 bases; unmatched junction bases: 14. The length of the CDR3 is 18 residues. Findings and limits, study-wide: Within each of all four CD4+ subsets, Type 1 diabetes patients had TCRB CDR3s that were moderately but significantly shorter.

Each of the sorted populations had a purity greater than 95%. With regard to this clone: The antigen is unknown.

The source material was naive CD4+ T cells from blood. The V and J genes are TRBV23-1 and TRBJ1-5, with TRBD1 matching over 9 bases. TRBV23-1 is an ORF for which the function is uncertain. This clonotype originated in a man younger than 40 with type 1 diabetes. The CDR3 here is CASSQPPHDRGSRQPQHF. CDR3 nucleotides: TGCGCCAGCAGTCAACCCCCACACGACAGGGGGTCACGTCAGCCCCAGCATTTT.